The rows below give T cell receptor beta chains drawn from one sample of a study of cytomegalovirus exposure and HLA in healthy donors. TCRdb keeps only in-frame clones here, not all; method: immunoSEQ multiplex PCR. The sample consists of around 150,000 clones, just under 80% of them appearing once. Sequenced input: PBMCs. The receptors here all came from a man in his thirties or forties in good health and CMV-seronegative. Each CDR3 is given with its conserved first and last residue. The order of the fields is clone size, J gene, D gene, V gene, CDR3 protein, CDR3 DNA. D genes are given only for firm matches. Clone size appears in some rows only: once, few, many, or a class for an expanded clone.

clone_size: .
j_call: TRBJ2-2
d_call: TRBD1
v_call: TRBV11-1
cdr3_aa: CASSFTQGATGELFF
cdr3_nt: TGTGCCAGCAGCTTCACACAGGGGGCCACCGGGGAGCTGTTTTTT

clone_size: .
j_call: TRBJ2-5
d_call: TRBD1
v_call: TRBV5-1
cdr3_aa: CASSFSRQGYETQYF
cdr3_nt: TGCGCCAGCAGCTTTTCGCGACAGGGCTACGAGACCCAGTACTTC

clone_size: few
j_call: TRBJ2-4
d_call: .
v_call: TRBV15
cdr3_aa: CATSRGTLAKNIQYF
cdr3_nt: TGTGCCACCAGCAGGGGGACATTAGCCAAAAACATTCAGTACTTC

clone_size: .
j_call: TRBJ2-2
d_call: TRBD1
v_call: TRBV5-1
cdr3_aa: CASHLTGGRTGELFF
cdr3_nt: TGCGCCAGCCACCTGACAGGGGGCCGAACCGGGGAGCTGTTTTTT

clone_size: .
j_call: TRBJ1-2
d_call: .
v_call: TRBV25-1
cdr3_aa: CASSEYIRGGGNYGYTF
cdr3_nt: TGTGCCAGCAGTGAATATATTCGGGGGGGTGGAAACTATGGCTACACCTTC

clone_size: .
j_call: TRBJ1-2
d_call: TRBD1
v_call: TRBV5-1
cdr3_aa: CASSLTGGPRWDYGYTF
cdr3_nt: TGCGCCAGCAGCCTAACAGGGGGACCTCGGTGGGACTATGGCTACACCTTC

clone_size: .
j_call: TRBJ2-3
d_call: .
v_call: TRBV5-1
cdr3_aa: CASSGAGTPSSTDTQYF
cdr3_nt: TGCGCCAGCAGCGGGGCCGGGACACCTTCTAGCACAGATACGCAGTATTTT

clone_size: .
j_call: TRBJ1-2
d_call: TRBD1
v_call: TRBV5-1
cdr3_aa: CASSGQGARGYTF
cdr3_nt: TGCGCCAGCAGCGGGCAGGGGGCGCGTGGCTACACCTTC

clone_size: .
j_call: TRBJ2-2
d_call: TRBD2
v_call: TRBV5-1
cdr3_aa: CASSLASGANTGELFF
cdr3_nt: TGCGCCAGCAGCTTAGCAAGCGGGGCGAACACCGGGGAGCTGTTTTTT

clone_size: .
j_call: TRBJ2-7
d_call: TRBD1
v_call: TRBV28
cdr3_aa: CASRTGGAAYEQYF
cdr3_nt: TGTGCCAGCAGGACAGGGGGCGCGGCCTACGAGCAGTACTTC